Listed here is a single TCR beta chain. The CDR3 runs to 11 residues. Germline CDR1 and CDR2: SQVTM and ANQGSEA. Trimming shortened V by 3 bases and J by 8 bases, and 10 bases separated the two germline ends. TCRdb's copy holds only in-frame clones and misses some; the assay was immunoSEQ multiplex PCR. The repertoire holds approximately 150,000 clones, about 83% seen once, with over 8.5% in the top ten. These data originate in a study of blood T cell repertoires in COVID-19. Study summary: T cells, B-cell-depleted T cells, or PBMCs provided the cDNA or gDNA that served as material.

Sequencing was performed on peripheral blood. This receptor was taken from a woman aged 50 to 60 with active or convalescent COVID-19. The chain employs TRBV29-1 and TRBJ1-2, with D hard to call. The CDR3 bases are TGCAGCGTTGAGGGTAGGGAGGGCTACACCTTC. Protein: CSVEGREGYTF.